The 15 T cell receptor beta chains in this list originate from one sample, sequenced in a study of blood T cells in healthy people across ages. A second PCR, run for about 7 to 11 cycles, used a sample-barcoded 5' primer plus a J-beta primer mix. Via MiXCR, TCRdb re-called the 5' RACE reads, giving one row per CDR3 protein. The sample comprises about 570,000 distinct CDR3 sequences, 27% of which are singletons, and around 18% rests with the top ten. Material: blood. The source of these receptors is a woman between 65 and 79 years old in good health.

The chain carries TRBV5-1 and TRBJ2-7, with D unclear. V was trimmed by 2 bases and J by 4 bases, leaving 13 bases between them. Per germline, CDR1 SGHRS and CDR2 YFSETQ. This CDR3 contains 14 residues. This CDR3 reads CASSFGGSYYEQYF. CDR3 bases: TGCGCCAGCAGCTTCGGTGGGTCCTATTACGAGCAGTACTTC.

Only a few counts were recorded for this clonotype. The CDR3 loop reads CASSLAGGAVETQYF. The CDR3 coding sequence is TGTGCCAGCAGCTTAGCGGGAGGGGCAGTAGAGACCCAGTACTTC. The chain has TRBV7-2 and TRBJ2-5; 7 nucleotides agree with TRBD2. The CDR3 runs 15 residues. Germline CDR1 and CDR2: SGHTA and FQGNSA. V lost 0 bases and J lost 4; bases outside the gene matches: 5.

The chain has TRBV29-1 and TRBJ2-3; 7 nucleotides agree with TRBD2. The CDR3 is 13 amino acids. J gave up 1 base and V 6 bases, and 4 bases lay outside the gene matches. Germline V gene sequence: CDR1 SQVTM, CDR2 ANQGSEA. The CDR3 loop reads CSVPLAGTDTQYF. The DNA of the CDR3 is TGCAGCGTGCCTCTAGCGGGCACAGATACGCAGTATTTT.

The chain recombines TRBV7-9 with TRBJ1-3; 8 positions match TRBD1. Trimming took 4 bases from V and 0 from J; bases not matched to a gene: 2. From germline, CDR1 is SEHNR and CDR2 FQNEAQ (reference sequence). The CDR3 sequence is 15 residues long. The CDR3 bases are TGTGCCAGCAGCTGGACAGGGAACTCTGGAAACACCATATATTTT. As protein: CASSWTGNSGNTIYF.

In the case of this clonotype: One end of the junction does not line up with germline, which may come from a read error. V and J are TRBV29-1 and TRBJ2-3; 12 positions match TRBD2. Per germline, CDR1 SQVTM and CDR2 ANQGSEA. This CDR3 region has 14 residues. The CDR3 loop reads CSVEEGGGLAGLLF. The CDR3 bases are TGCAGCGTTGAAGAAGGCGGGGGACTAGCGGGTCTCTTATTT.

Remarks on this clonotype: Mismatch with germline at one junction end may stem from a read error. The chain is built from TRBV7-2 and TRBJ2-5; the D gene could be TRBD1 or TRBD2 (5 bases each). The end of the DNA fits TRBJ2-1 better, so the J call may be wrong. The CDR3 is made up of 15 amino acids. Germline lookup yields CDR1 SGHTA and CDR2 FQGNSA. CDR3 protein: CASTRRQGWNNKQFF. The CDR3 region has the DNA TGTGCCAGCACCCGGAGGCAGGGATGGAACAATAAGCAGTTCTTC.

This clonotype was seen a handful of times. The V call is TRBV7-2, the J call TRBJ2-1; weak D call: TRBD2 (6 bases). Between the trimmed V and J ends, which lost 6 bases and 7 bases, there was a span of 13 bases. Germline V gene data show CDR1 as SGHTA and CDR2 as FQGNSA. The CDR3 is 13 amino acids. CDR3 residues: CASRLTSLNEQFF. For the CDR3, the DNA is TGTGCCAGCAGGTTGACTAGTCTTAATGAGCAGTTCTTC.

J is TRBJ2-5 and V is TRBV7-9, with 7 bases lining up with TRBD1. The CDR3 length is 14 residues. V lost 4 bases to trimming and J lost 2 bases; unmatched junction nucleotides: 4. Germline V gene lookup returns CDR1 SEHNR and CDR2 FQNEAQ (reference sequence). This chain's CDR3 is CASSWDSPQETQYF. The CDR3 DNA reads as TGTGCCAGCAGCTGGGACAGCCCACAAGAGACCCAGTACTTC.

This clonotype has only one observation. The chain couples TRBV11-2 to TRBJ2-3; D gene unclear. V lost 2 bases and J lost 5, with 5 bases in between. The germline V gene encodes CDR1 SGHAT and CDR2 FQNNGV. The CDR3 is 12 residues long. CDR3 amino acids: CASSLWRDTQYF. The CDR3 bases are TGTGCCAGCAGCTTATGGCGAGATACGCAGTATTTT.

Points on this clonotype: The conserved phenylalanine or tryptophan normally closing the CDR3 is absent here, so this likely arose from a read error. The gene calls are TRBV4-1 and TRBJ2-5, with D unresolved. The DNA end is a closer match to TRBJ2-7, so the J assignment may be wrong. The CDR3 consists of 14 residues. Germline CDR1 is MGHRA and CDR2 is YSYEKL. The CDR3 sequence: CASSQVQSPYEQYL. DNA for the CDR3: TGCGCCAGCAGCCAAGTACAGAGCCCCTACGAGCAGTACCTC.

V and J are TRBV2 and TRBJ2-1, with 10 nucleotides matching TRBD2. With V trimmed by 9 bases and J by 9 bases, 11 bases remained unmatched. The CDR3 has 14 residues. Per germline, CDR1 SNHLY and CDR2 FYNNEI. The DNA for the CDR3 is TGTGCCAGTCGAGAGCGGGGGGGGAACAGTGAGCAGTTCTTC. This translates into CASRERGGNSEQFF.

This clonotype was counted only a few times. The rearrangement joins TRBV7-9 to TRBJ2-5; D perhaps matches TRBD1 (6 bases). TRBJ2-7 matches the DNA end more closely, so the J call is doubtful. The CDR3 is 15 residues long. CDR1 SEHNR and CDR2 FQNEAQ come from the germline V gene (reference sequence). CDR3 protein: CASSLSARGFDEQYF. The CDR3 DNA reads TGTGCCAGCAGCTTGTCCGCCAGGGGTTTCGACGAGCAGTACTTC.

V gene TRBV7-6 combines with J gene TRBJ1-4, with no clear D. Trimming removed 5 bases at V and 3 bases at J, with 13 bases between. The CDR3 covers 15 residues. Germline assignment: CDR1 SGHVS and CDR2 FNYEAQ. The CDR3 region is CASSVPATSNEKLFF. The CDR3 DNA is TGTGCCAGCAGCGTACCGGCAACATCTAATGAAAAACTGTTTTTT.

The chain couples TRBV20-1 to TRBJ1-1, with 7 bases matching TRBD1. V shed 6 bases, J shed 3 bases, and the junction held 7 bases outside the gene matches. Germline V gives CDR1 DFQATT, CDR2 SNEGSKA (reference sequence). The CDR3 loop spans 13 amino acids. CDR3 coding DNA: TGCAGTGCCCTGACAGGGAGGGACACTGAAGCTTTCTTT. It translates to CSALTGRDTEAFF.

This clonotype was picked up a small number of times. One end of the junction is discordant with germline, which a read error may explain. This chain joins TRBV9 and TRBJ1-3, with D unresolved. CDR3 length: 11 residues. Germline assignment: CDR1 SGDLS and CDR2 YYNGEE. CDR3 nucleotide sequence: TGTGCCAGCAGCGCCGGAAGCACCATATATTTT. Translated, it gives CASSAGSTIYF. Variable domain in full (rest from reference TRBV9 and TRBJ1-3): DSGVTQTPKHLITATGQRVTLRCSPRSGDLSVYWYQQSLDQGLQFLIQYYNGEERAKGNILERFSAQQFPDLHSELNLSSLELGDSALYFCASSAGSTIYFGEGSWLTVV.